What follows describes a single T cell receptor (beta chain). Its antigen is unknown. The record has no base qualities; no much larger clone is one base away. This record belongs to a study of blood T cell repertoires in COVID-19 (dated by TCRdb to about 2020). In terms of the full investigation: Collaborator samples came from the United States, Italy and Spain and covered acute and convalescent phases of COVID-19. The samples were drawn from two sources: the first 160 participants of the ongoing ImmuneRACE study, and over 950 subjects contributed by 6 global collaborators. Subjects who had been exposed to COVID-19, were actively infected with it, or had recovered from it provided the deeply sampled blood TCRbeta repertoires that made up the dataset. The prospective study material was composed of cDNA or gDNA derived from T cells, B-cell-depleted T cells, or PBMCs. The repertoires were released in a freely available public database intended as a resource for research on the immune response to SARS-CoV-2. A de-identified subject ID, COVID-19 status, age in years and sex were almost always included in the sample metadata. Where HLA class I and class II types were available, the types were taken from metadata supplied by the sample provider, not from assay-based typing. Summary of the overall study and its limitations: The quantity of clinical and demographic metadata differed by source and by participant and was supplied without curation.

CDR1 and CDR2, per the germline V gene, are MDHEN and SYDVKM. Trimming takes 2 bases from V and 4 bases from J, and the germline ends sit 6 bases apart. The CDR3 starts with the cysteine, ends with the phenylalanine, and has 13 residues. Of all the DNA, just the CDR3 is kept, 39 bases in frame from base 1. Each collaborating institution followed its own protocols to collect whole blood in K2EDTA tubes. For TCRbeta analysis, collaborator samples were shipped as frozen whole blood, as isolated PBMCs, or as DNA extracted from either sample type. The immunoSEQ Assay, a bias-controlled multiplex PCR, was used to amplify TCRbeta CDR3 regions from genomic DNA. As for how the authors treated the data: The number of nucleated cells in each sample was estimated from the amplification of reference gene primers within the assay. To quantify the absolute abundance of each unique TCRbeta CDR3 rearrangement, sequence reads were collapsed and filtered. Productive Simpson clonality was computed per sample as the square root of Simpson's diversity index over productive rearrangements. The clones in this table, taken by TCRdb from immuneACCESS, are in-frame only. Not every clone is retained; where verified, under half of the shortfall comes from an unresolved V gene, and the cause of the rest is unknown. Clone size and V and J calls were adopted from that table, with D and trimming inferred from the DNA. The table for this sample lists some 240,000 clones; 65% to 85% of them were counted only once. Over 10% of the sample is held by the ten biggest clonotypes.

This TCR was recovered from a human donor in a cohort sampled during active COVID-19. The V gene is TRBV28 and the J gene is TRBJ1-5; no D gene call is confident. The sequenced sample consisted of peripheral blood. The CDR3 here reads CASSLVVNQPQHF. The sequenced DNA is TGTGCCAGCAGTTTAGTAGTTAATCAGCCCCAGCATTTT.